The rows below give T cell receptor beta chains drawn from one sample of a study of blood T cell repertoires in COVID-19. Using immunoSEQ multiplex PCR, the repertoire was profiled, and TCRdb retains in-frame clones only, with some absent. The sample lists 300,000 to 400,000 clones, approximately 89% occurring once. Sequenced: peripheral blood. These receptors were taken from a woman between 50 and 59 years old who had recovered from COVID-19. CDR3s include the opening cysteine and the closing phenylalanine or tryptophan. The D gene is left open where the match is weak. Some rows mark clone size as missing; the rest say once, few, many or name a class of expanded clone.

clone size: -; V gene: TRBV3-1/TRBV3-2; CDR3 length: 11; J gene: TRBJ1-1; D gene: TRBD1; CDR3 DNA: TGTGCCAGCAGCCTCGGGACAGGGACATCATTT; CDR3 protein: CASSLGTGTSF
clone size: -; V gene: TRBV27; CDR3 length: 16; J gene: TRBJ2-3; D gene: TRBD2; CDR3 DNA: TGTGCCAGCAGCCATTTCCGCGGGAGAATAACGGATACGCAGTATTTT; CDR3 protein: CASSHFRGRITDTQYF
clone size: few; V gene: TRBV19; CDR3 length: 17; J gene: TRBJ2-3; D gene: -; CDR3 DNA: TGTGCCAGTAGCCAGACCCGGAGGGGACGAAGCACAGATACGCAGTATTTT; CDR3 protein: CASSQTRRGRSTDTQYF
clone size: -; V gene: TRBV5-1; CDR3 length: 15; J gene: TRBJ2-7; D gene: TRBD1; CDR3 DNA: TGCGCCAGCAGTGGTATGGGACAGGGCGCCCTCGAGCAGTACTTC; CDR3 protein: CASSGMGQGALEQYF
clone size: -; V gene: TRBV4-1; CDR3 length: 17; J gene: TRBJ1-5; D gene: -; CDR3 DNA: TGCGCCAGCAGCCAAGGAGGGAGTGGGGGCTCAGGACAGCCCCAGCATTTT; CDR3 protein: CASSQGGSGGSGQPQHF
clone size: -; V gene: TRBV7-9; CDR3 length: 16; J gene: TRBJ2-3; D gene: TRBD2; CDR3 DNA: TGTGCCAGCAGCTCTGTGGGGACTAGCGGGGCGGGTACGCAGTATTTT; CDR3 protein: CASSSVGTSGAGTQYF
clone size: many; V gene: TRBV27; CDR3 length: 15; J gene: TRBJ2-3; D gene: TRBD1; CDR3 DNA: TGTGCCAGCAGACCCCAACGGACAGGGACAGATACGCAGTATTTT; CDR3 protein: CASRPQRTGTDTQYF
clone size: -; V gene: TRBV3-1/TRBV3-2; CDR3 length: 13; J gene: TRBJ2-7; D gene: TRBD2; CDR3 DNA: TGTGCCAGCAGCCCAATGGGACTATACGAGCAGTACTTC; CDR3 protein: CASSPMGLYEQYF
clone size: -; V gene: TRBV28; CDR3 length: 14; J gene: TRBJ2-7; D gene: -; CDR3 DNA: TGTGCCAGCAGTTTCGCAGGGTCGGTTTACGAGCAGTACTTC; CDR3 protein: CASSFAGSVYEQYF
clone size: -; V gene: TRBV24-1; CDR3 length: 16; J gene: TRBJ2-5; D gene: -; CDR3 DNA: TGTGCCACCAGTGATCCCGCGACTGGAGCGCAAGAGACCCAGTACTTC; CDR3 protein: CATSDPATGAQETQYF
clone size: -; V gene: TRBV11-2; CDR3 length: 15; J gene: TRBJ1-1; D gene: -; CDR3 DNA: TGTGCCAGCAGCTTAGGGCGCAGGGTCTACACTGAAGCTTTCTTT; CDR3 protein: CASSLGRRVYTEAFF
clone size: -; V gene: TRBV4-2; CDR3 length: 16; J gene: TRBJ2-3; D gene: -; CDR3 DNA: TGTGCCAGCAGCCAAGAAGGCCACAGGAGCACAGATACGCAGTATTTT; CDR3 protein: CASSQEGHRSTDTQYF
clone size: many; V gene: TRBV7-9; CDR3 length: 15; J gene: TRBJ2-7; D gene: -; CDR3 DNA: TGTGCCAGCAGCCGAATCGGACAGCACTCCTACGAGCAGTACTTC; CDR3 protein: CASSRIGQHSYEQYF
clone size: -; V gene: TRBV29-1; CDR3 length: 15; J gene: TRBJ2-3; D gene: TRBD2; CDR3 DNA: TGCAGCGTTGAAGGGAGCGGGGGGATCACAGATACGCAGTATTTT; CDR3 protein: CSVEGSGGITDTQYF
clone size: -; V gene: TRBV19; CDR3 length: 17; J gene: TRBJ1-2; D gene: TRBD1; CDR3 DNA: TGTGCCAGTAGCCCGGACAGGGGGCTTGGATTCGAATATGGCTACACCTTC; CDR3 protein: CASSPDRGLGFEYGYTF
clone size: -; V gene: TRBV28; CDR3 length: 15; J gene: TRBJ2-7; D gene: TRBD2; CDR3 DNA: TGTGCCAGCAGACGCCAGACTAGCGGCTCCTACGAGCAGTACTTC; CDR3 protein: CASRRQTSGSYEQYF
clone size: -; V gene: TRBV6-2/TRBV6-3; CDR3 length: 13; J gene: TRBJ1-5; D gene: TRBD1; CDR3 DNA: TGTGCCAGCAGTGACAGGGGTGTTCAGCCCCAGCATTTT; CDR3 protein: CASSDRGVQPQHF
clone size: -; V gene: TRBV9; CDR3 length: 14; J gene: TRBJ1-3; D gene: -; CDR3 DNA: TGTGCCAGCAGCCCCAGGGATCCCGGAAACACCATATATTTT; CDR3 protein: CASSPRDPGNTIYF
clone size: -; V gene: TRBV10-3; CDR3 length: 16; J gene: TRBJ2-1; D gene: TRBD2; CDR3 DNA: TGTGCCATCAGTCCCTGGGGAGGCGGGGGGTACAATGAGCAGTTCTTC; CDR3 protein: CAISPWGGGGYNEQFF
clone size: -; V gene: TRBV2; CDR3 length: 13; J gene: TRBJ1-1; D gene: TRBD1; CDR3 DNA: TGTGCCAGCAGCGCAGGGGGTCGGGGTGAAGCTTTCTTT; CDR3 protein: CASSAGGRGEAFF
clone size: -; V gene: TRBV19; CDR3 length: 15; J gene: TRBJ1-5; D gene: -; CDR3 DNA: TGTGCCAGTAGCGTAAGGGGATCCCCCATGGAGCCCCAGCATTTT; CDR3 protein: CASSVRGSPMEPQHF
clone size: -; V gene: TRBV21-1; CDR3 length: 15; J gene: TRBJ1-4; D gene: -; CDR3 DNA: TGTGCCAGCAGCAAAGCGGACAGAACCCGTGAAAAACTGTTTTTT; CDR3 protein: CASSKADRTREKLFF
clone size: -; V gene: TRBV30; CDR3 length: 14; J gene: TRBJ2-2; D gene: TRBD1; CDR3 DNA: TGTGCCTGGGGCAGACAGGGGGATACCGGGGAGCTGTTTTTT; CDR3 protein: CAWGRQGDTGELFF
clone size: -; V gene: TRBV5-4; CDR3 length: 13; J gene: TRBJ1-2; D gene: -; CDR3 DNA: TGTGCCAGCGGGGCAGCAGGGTTTGGTGGCTACACCTTC; CDR3 protein: CASGAAGFGGYTF
clone size: -; V gene: TRBV2; CDR3 length: 13; J gene: TRBJ2-7; D gene: TRBD2; CDR3 DNA: TGTGCCAGTGGAGGGCTAGCGGGAGTGTCGCAGTACTTC; CDR3 protein: CASGGLAGVSQYF
clone size: -; V gene: TRBV5-1; CDR3 length: 15; J gene: TRBJ2-2; D gene: -; CDR3 DNA: TGCGCCAGCAGCCCAGACCTCCTAGGTACCGGGGAGCTGTTTTTT; CDR3 protein: CASSPDLLGTGELFF
clone size: -; V gene: TRBV18; CDR3 length: 14; J gene: TRBJ2-2; D gene: -; CDR3 DNA: TGTGCCAGCTCACCTCAGGGAAACACCGGGGAGCTGTTTTTT; CDR3 protein: CASSPQGNTGELFF
clone size: -; V gene: TRBV28; CDR3 length: 14; J gene: TRBJ2-7; D gene: TRBD1; CDR3 DNA: TGTGCCAGCTTTGAGGGGGCCCTCTCCTACGAGCAGTACTTC; CDR3 protein: CASFEGALSYEQYF
clone size: -; V gene: TRBV12-5; CDR3 length: 15; J gene: TRBJ1-4; D gene: -; CDR3 DNA: TGTGCTAGTGGACCAAACAGGGTTACTAATGAAAAACTGTTTTTT; CDR3 protein: CASGPNRVTNEKLFF
clone size: -; V gene: TRBV30; CDR3 length: 14; J gene: TRBJ1-1; D gene: -; CDR3 DNA: TGTGCCTGGAGCCCCACAGCCATGAACACTGAAGCTTTCTTT; CDR3 protein: CAWSPTAMNTEAFF
clone size: -; V gene: TRBV27; CDR3 length: 14; J gene: TRBJ1-1; D gene: -; CDR3 DNA: TGTGCCAGCACCTCGTGGGGGCGGAACACTGAAGCTTTCTTT; CDR3 protein: CASTSWGRNTEAFF
clone size: -; V gene: TRBV11-2; CDR3 length: 14; J gene: TRBJ2-7; D gene: TRBD1; CDR3 DNA: TGTGCCAGCAGCTTAGCCCCCGACAGGGTCGAGCAGTACTTC; CDR3 protein: CASSLAPDRVEQYF
clone size: -; V gene: TRBV25-1; CDR3 length: 17; J gene: TRBJ2-3; D gene: TRBD2; CDR3 DNA: TGTGCCAGCAGTGACCCCCTAGCGGGACTCATCACAGATACGCAGTATTTT; CDR3 protein: CASSDPLAGLITDTQYF
clone size: -; V gene: TRBV27; CDR3 length: 15; J gene: TRBJ2-1; D gene: TRBD2; CDR3 DNA: TGTGCCAGCAGGCAACTGGCGGGGGGATACAATGAGCAGTTCTTC; CDR3 protein: CASRQLAGGYNEQFF
clone size: -; V gene: TRBV19; CDR3 length: 16; J gene: TRBJ2-2; D gene: -; CDR3 DNA: TGTGCCAGTAGCCCAATACAGGGAAGATCGCCCGGGGAGCTGTTTTTT; CDR3 protein: CASSPIQGRSPGELFF
clone size: -; V gene: TRBV25-1; CDR3 length: 15; J gene: TRBJ1-4; D gene: TRBD1; CDR3 DNA: TGTGCCAGCAGTGACAACAGGGGGACTAATGAAAAACTGTTTTTT; CDR3 protein: CASSDNRGTNEKLFF
clone size: -; V gene: TRBV11-2; CDR3 length: 15; J gene: TRBJ2-1; D gene: -; CDR3 DNA: TGTGCCAGCAGCTTAGCGGGAGCGGGCTCCAATGAGCAGTTCTTC; CDR3 protein: CASSLAGAGSNEQFF
clone size: -; V gene: TRBV4-2; CDR3 length: 17; J gene: TRBJ2-5; D gene: TRBD2; CDR3 DNA: TGTGCCAGCAGCCAAGATCCGAGCGGGGGACTACAAGAGACCCAGTACTTC; CDR3 protein: CASSQDPSGGLQETQYF
clone size: -; V gene: TRBV7-2; CDR3 length: 15; J gene: TRBJ2-2; D gene: TRBD1; CDR3 DNA: TGTGCCAGCAGCATGGACAGGGTTCCCACCGGGGAGCTGTTTTTT; CDR3 protein: CASSMDRVPTGELFF
clone size: few; V gene: TRBV7-9; CDR3 length: 18; J gene: TRBJ2-1; D gene: -; CDR3 DNA: TGTGCCAGCAGCTTAGCTTTGTTTGCGGGGTCCCCATACAATGAGCAGTTCTTC; CDR3 protein: CASSLALFAGSPYNEQFF
clone size: once; V gene: TRBV11-2; CDR3 length: 16; J gene: TRBJ2-5; D gene: TRBD2; CDR3 DNA: TGTGCCAGCAGCTCTCAGGTAGCGGGAGCCGGTGAGACCCAGTACTTC; CDR3 protein: CASSSQVAGAGETQYF
clone size: -; V gene: TRBV12-3/TRBV12-4; CDR3 length: 13; J gene: TRBJ1-5; D gene: -; CDR3 DNA: TGTGCCAGCAGTTTAGGGCAGAATCAGCCCCAGCATTTT; CDR3 protein: CASSLGQNQPQHF
clone size: -; V gene: TRBV7-9; CDR3 length: 13; J gene: TRBJ2-5; D gene: -; CDR3 DNA: TGTGCCAGCAGCTTAGGTCAGGGTCAGACCCAGTACTTC; CDR3 protein: CASSLGQGQTQYF
clone size: few; V gene: TRBV5-4; CDR3 length: 18; J gene: TRBJ2-1; D gene: TRBD2; CDR3 DNA: TGTGCCAGCAGCCCATCAATCCCGGGACTAGCCTCCTACAATGAGCAGTTCTTC; CDR3 protein: CASSPSIPGLASYNEQFF
clone size: -; V gene: TRBV12-3/TRBV12-4; CDR3 length: 11; J gene: TRBJ2-7; D gene: -; CDR3 DNA: TGTGCCAGCAGTTTACAGTACGAGCAGTACTTC; CDR3 protein: CASSLQYEQYF
clone size: -; V gene: TRBV7-2; CDR3 length: 15; J gene: TRBJ2-1; D gene: -; CDR3 DNA: TGTGCCAGCAGTCGGGACTTAGGGGCCTACAATGAGCAGTTCTTC; CDR3 protein: CASSRDLGAYNEQFF
clone size: -; V gene: TRBV27; CDR3 length: 14; J gene: TRBJ2-7; D gene: TRBD2; CDR3 DNA: TGTGCCAGCAGCTCTAGCGGGAGGGCTGGGGAGCAGTACTTC; CDR3 protein: CASSSSGRAGEQYF
clone size: -; V gene: TRBV6-2/TRBV6-3; CDR3 length: 17; J gene: TRBJ1-5; D gene: -; CDR3 DNA: TGTGCCAGCAGTTACTCGAAGGTCCGGGGAATGTATCAGCCCCAGCATTTT; CDR3 protein: CASSYSKVRGMYQPQHF
clone size: -; V gene: TRBV19; CDR3 length: 15; J gene: TRBJ1-5; D gene: -; CDR3 DNA: TGTGCCAGTAGTATAGCCCCGGGTAGCAATCAGCCCCAGCATTTT; CDR3 protein: CASSIAPGSNQPQHF
clone size: -; V gene: TRBV9; CDR3 length: 16; J gene: TRBJ2-1; D gene: TRBD2; CDR3 DNA: TGTGCCAGCAGCTCACTCGGTAGCGGGAGTTACAATGAGCAGTTCTTC; CDR3 protein: CASSSLGSGSYNEQFF
clone size: -; V gene: TRBV28; CDR3 length: 15; J gene: TRBJ1-5; D gene: TRBD1; CDR3 DNA: TGTGCCAGCAGCACCCGGACAGGGCGAAATCAGCCCCAGCATTTT; CDR3 protein: CASSTRTGRNQPQHF
clone size: once; V gene: TRBV5-6; CDR3 length: 15; J gene: TRBJ2-7; D gene: TRBD2; CDR3 DNA: TGTGCCAGCAGCTTAGGGGCAATAGCGGGCTACGAGCAGTACTTC; CDR3 protein: CASSLGAIAGYEQYF
clone size: -; V gene: TRBV6-5; CDR3 length: 14; J gene: TRBJ1-4; D gene: -; CDR3 DNA: TGTGCCAGCAGCCGGGGGGGCAAATTCGAAAAACTGTTTTTT; CDR3 protein: CASSRGGKFEKLFF